This TCR beta chain is drawn from a study of T cell repertoires in cytomegalovirus infection. Germline CDR1 and CDR2: ENHRY and SYGVKD. With 7 bases removed from V and 1 base from J, the gap between germline ends came to 18 bases. The CDR3 totals 16 residues. This clonotype came up many times. The antigen remains unidentified. Using its own MiXCR run on the reads, TCRdb lists one record per CDR3 protein. The table records about 130,000 distinct CDR3 sequences, approximately 30% of them present only once. The rearrangement uses TRBV10-3 and TRBJ2-3; a possible D gene is TRBD2 (6 bases). This specimen consisted of CD8+ T cells from cultured PBMCs, obtained from culture after CMV antigen stimulation. This TCR was sampled from a human donor in good health (CMV status not recorded). Some clones in this sample may be carry-over from other donors' samples. Here the CDR3 reads CAITQDEGEGTDTQYF. The CDR3 bases are TGTGCCATCACACAGGATGAAGGGGAGGGCACAGATACGCAGTATTTT.